These T cell receptor beta chains were read from a single sample in a study of cytomegalovirus exposure and HLA in healthy donors. TCRdb's copy holds only in-frame clones and misses some; the assay was immunoSEQ multiplex PCR. This table has roughly 100,000 clones, roughly 15% appearing once. Source material: PBMCs. All receptors come from a female donor in good health and CMV-seronegative. CDR3s include the opening cysteine and the closing phenylalanine or tryptophan. Fields, in order: V gene, D gene, CDR3 protein. The D gene is left open where the match is weak.

v_call: TRBV6-5; d_call: TRBD1; cdr3_aa: CASSYRTGETQQYF
v_call: TRBV14; d_call: TRBD2; cdr3_aa: CASSQDRTTSGAYQETQYF
v_call: TRBV6-5; d_call: TRBD1; cdr3_aa: CASSATGVRIYGYTF
v_call: TRBV28; d_call: .; cdr3_aa: CASTLSAVDTQYF
v_call: TRBV4-3; d_call: .; cdr3_aa: CASSQGVGAAEQFF
v_call: TRBV11-3; d_call: .; cdr3_aa: CASSLQGHTEAFF
v_call: TRBV19; d_call: .; cdr3_aa: CASSIRGGGTDTQYF
v_call: TRBV19; d_call: .; cdr3_aa: CASLQGPRNEQYF
v_call: TRBV15; d_call: .; cdr3_aa: CATRIREEETQYF
v_call: TRBV5-1; d_call: .; cdr3_aa: CASSSSVSSYNEQFF
v_call: TRBV29-1; d_call: .; cdr3_aa: CSVVEDPGIYGYTF
v_call: TRBV29-1; d_call: .; cdr3_aa: CSVAGGMNTEAFF
v_call: TRBV4-2; d_call: TRBD2; cdr3_aa: CASSQGTSEDTQYF
v_call: TRBV7-8; d_call: .; cdr3_aa: CASSSSAGRNYGYTF
v_call: TRBV14; d_call: .; cdr3_aa: CASSRSGKEPQHF
v_call: TRBV4-1; d_call: .; cdr3_aa: CASSQDYRNTEAFF
v_call: TRBV27; d_call: .; cdr3_aa: CASREIAGNTIYF
v_call: TRBV6-5; d_call: TRBD2; cdr3_aa: CASRPPLAGAYEQYF
v_call: TRBV27; d_call: TRBD1; cdr3_aa: CASSPTPITGEEQYF
v_call: TRBV6-5; d_call: .; cdr3_aa: CASSYGQTYSNQPQHF
v_call: TRBV5-4; d_call: .; cdr3_aa: CASSLVNSGADTQYF
v_call: TRBV6-5; d_call: .; cdr3_aa: CASSLSANTGELFF
v_call: TRBV5-6; d_call: .; cdr3_aa: CASSLSRYEQYF
v_call: TRBV5-4; d_call: .; cdr3_aa: CASSFMALAEQYF
v_call: TRBV2; d_call: TRBD1; cdr3_aa: CASTGQGRSPYEQYF
v_call: TRBV4-3; d_call: .; cdr3_aa: CASSQDVAGDSYEQYF
v_call: TRBV4-3; d_call: .; cdr3_aa: CASSQETFGNTIYF
v_call: TRBV10-1; d_call: .; cdr3_aa: CASSESRGNEKLFF
v_call: TRBV28; d_call: .; cdr3_aa: CASSLDNYGYTF
v_call: TRBV7-9; d_call: TRBD2; cdr3_aa: CASSPGLAGGSSYNEQFF
v_call: TRBV6-6; d_call: TRBD1; cdr3_aa: CASSYSGTGGGQYF
v_call: TRBV29-1; d_call: TRBD1; cdr3_aa: CSVKKTGSNLNTEAFF
v_call: TRBV21-1; d_call: .; cdr3_aa: CASSTWGAGGWEQYF
v_call: TRBV12-5; d_call: TRBD1; cdr3_aa: CASGGQGTGELFF
v_call: TRBV7-2; d_call: .; cdr3_aa: CASSLDRVTTGELFF
v_call: TRBV29-1; d_call: .; cdr3_aa: CSVESRQGSGTEAFF
v_call: TRBV6-5; d_call: TRBD1; cdr3_aa: CASSPGQDPYGYTF
v_call: TRBV2; d_call: .; cdr3_aa: CASSQLGRELFF
v_call: TRBV27; d_call: .; cdr3_aa: CASSFGGTGTDTQYF
v_call: TRBV25-1; d_call: .; cdr3_aa: CASSEDGHTTETQYF
v_call: TRBV4-1; d_call: TRBD1; cdr3_aa: CASSQRTGVNQPQHF
v_call: TRBV30; d_call: TRBD1; cdr3_aa: CAWRDRGSFYGYTF
v_call: TRBV9; d_call: .; cdr3_aa: CASSVDVGGSYEQYF
v_call: TRBV29-1; d_call: TRBD1; cdr3_aa: CSVEETGGYQETQYF
v_call: TRBV5-6; d_call: .; cdr3_aa: CASSLAANYGYTF
v_call: TRBV20-1; d_call: .; cdr3_aa: CSSTAQETQYF
v_call: TRBV6-5; d_call: .; cdr3_aa: CASGDTGNTIYF
v_call: TRBV2; d_call: .; cdr3_aa: CASSEGAATVNQPQHF
v_call: TRBV7-2; d_call: .; cdr3_aa: CASSLPPGSVDEKLFF
v_call: TRBV7-7; d_call: .; cdr3_aa: CASSHVRLETQYF
v_call: TRBV9; d_call: .; cdr3_aa: CASSVGGFLGGTEAFF
v_call: TRBV4-3; d_call: .; cdr3_aa: CASSHQRGNTEAFF
v_call: TRBV7-8; d_call: TRBD1; cdr3_aa: CASSWTGRNTIYF
v_call: TRBV5-6; d_call: .; cdr3_aa: CASSLGTYSNQPQHF
v_call: TRBV9; d_call: .; cdr3_aa: CASSVVSAYNEQFF
v_call: TRBV7-9; d_call: TRBD1; cdr3_aa: CASSPGGGTGGDEQYF
v_call: TRBV7-2; d_call: .; cdr3_aa: CASSLQGPTSGANVLTF
v_call: TRBV7-2; d_call: .; cdr3_aa: CASSLATELSYEQYF
v_call: TRBV23-1; d_call: .; cdr3_aa: CASSQSSRGGNQPQHF